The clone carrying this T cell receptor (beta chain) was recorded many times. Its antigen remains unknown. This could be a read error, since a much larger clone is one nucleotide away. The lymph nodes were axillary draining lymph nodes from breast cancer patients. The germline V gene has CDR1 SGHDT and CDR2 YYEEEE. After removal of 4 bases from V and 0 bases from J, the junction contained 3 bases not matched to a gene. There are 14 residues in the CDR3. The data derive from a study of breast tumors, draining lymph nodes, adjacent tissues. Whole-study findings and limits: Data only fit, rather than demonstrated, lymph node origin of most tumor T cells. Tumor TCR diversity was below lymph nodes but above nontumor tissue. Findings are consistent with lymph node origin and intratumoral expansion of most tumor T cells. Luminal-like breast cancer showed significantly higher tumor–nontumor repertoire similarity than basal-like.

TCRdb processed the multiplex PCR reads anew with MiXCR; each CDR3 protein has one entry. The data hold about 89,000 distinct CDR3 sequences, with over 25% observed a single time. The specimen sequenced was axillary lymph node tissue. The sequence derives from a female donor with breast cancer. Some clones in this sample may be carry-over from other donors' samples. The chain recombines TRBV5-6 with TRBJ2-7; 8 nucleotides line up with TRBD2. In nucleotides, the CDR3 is TGTGCCAGCAGCGAAGCGGGAGCCTCCTACGAGCAGTACTTC. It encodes CASSEAGASYEQYF.